This T cell receptor beta chain derives from a study of shared clonotypes between healthy human individuals. Across the whole study: A donor's plate count was three for CD4 naive and three for CD4 memory; CD8 naive had two and CD8 memory one.

The germline gives CDR1 LNHDA, CDR2 SQIVND (reference sequence). V shed 7 bases, J shed 6 bases, and the junction held 15 bases outside the gene matches. The CDR3 contains 16 residues. This table comes from immunoSEQ multiplex PCR, and its TCRdb copy is limited to in-frame clones, with some not included. The sample carries a few million clones, less than 95% recorded once. Sequencing was carried out using naive CD4+ T cells from PBMCs. Indicated subset: CD45RA+ positively selected. The chain uses TRBV19 and TRBJ1-5, with 7 bases fitting TRBD1. This clonotype originated in a young man in good health. Some clones in this sample may be carry-over from other donors' samples. Written as DNA, the CDR3 is TGTGCCAGTACCCAGCCGGGGACAGCGGATATTCAGCCCCAGCATTTT. Amino acids: CASTQPGTADIQPQHF. The full variable domain, rest sourced from reference TRBV19 and TRBJ1-5, is DGGITQSPKYLFRKEGQNVTLSCEQNLNHDAMYWYRQDPGQGLRLIYYSQIVNDFQKGDIAEGYSVSREKKESFPLTVTSAQKNPTAFYLCASTQPGTADIQPQHFGDGTRLSIL.